One sample yielded the 26 T cell receptor beta chains listed below, sequenced in a study of blood T cell repertoires in COVID-19. Clones were sequenced by immunoSEQ multiplex PCR, and TCRdb holds only the in-frame ones, with some missing. The table has some 70,000 clones, roughly nine tenths seen once. Sample: peripheral blood. Receptors originate from a man aged 45-65 years with acute or convalescent COVID-19.

This chain uses TRBV28 with TRBJ1-5, with no clear D. Germline V gene lookup returns CDR1 MDHEN and CDR2 SYDVKM. Trimming pared 1 base from V and 3 bases from J, leaving 10 bases between. This CDR3 has 15 residues. CDR3 DNA: TGTGCCAGCAGTTTATCAGGCCAACCCAATCAGCCCCAGCATTTT. Its protein product is CASSLSGQPNQPQHF. Full variable domain (remainder filled in from reference TRBV28 and TRBJ1-5): DVKVTQSSRYLVKRTGEKVFLECVQDMDHENMFWYRQDPGLGLRLIYFSYDVKMKEKGDIPEGYSVSREKKERFSLILESASTNQTSMYLCASSLSGQPNQPQHFGDGTRLSIL.

V and J are TRBV14 and TRBJ2-6; 9 bases align to TRBD1. Germline V gene sequence: CDR1 SGHDN, CDR2 FVKESK. CDR3 length: 19 amino acids. Unmatched junction bases numbered 8, after V lost 2 bases and J lost 0 bases. CDR3 in amino acids: CASSQLRGQGPSGANVLTF. Here the CDR3 DNA reads TGTGCCAGCAGCCAACTCAGGGGACAGGGCCCCTCTGGGGCCAACGTCCTGACTTTC.

This clone was seen more than once but under ten times. The chain joins TRBV9 to TRBJ1-6; 10 bases agree with TRBD1. Trimming removed 3 bases from V and 8 bases from J; junction bases left unmatched: 5. Germline V gene sequence: CDR1 SGDLS, CDR2 YYNGEE. There are 15 residues in the CDR3. DNA of the CDR3: TGTGCCAGCAGCGCCGGACAGGGGGTTGATTCACCCCTCCACTTT. Amino acid sequence: CASSAGQGVDSPLHF.

The chain couples TRBV6-6 to TRBJ1-5; 7 bases match TRBD1. Germline V gives CDR1 MNHNY, CDR2 SVGAGI (reference sequence). CDR3 length equals 15 residues. The V and J ends lost 4 bases and 6 bases, in that order; junction bases with no gene match: 9. CDR3 protein: CASSSQGRGSQPQHF. The CDR3 DNA reads as TGTGCCAGCAGTTCACAAGGCAGGGGGAGTCAGCCCCAGCATTTT.

The chain recombines TRBV10-2 with TRBJ1-2; D is unclear. The CDR3 is 16 residues long. Trimming removed 3 bases at V and 4 bases at J, with 18 bases between. The V gene's germline CDR1 is WSHSY and CDR2 SAAADI. The DNA of the CDR3 is TGCGCCAGCAGTGATAGTTTTGTACAGAAGAGCTATGGCTACACCTTC. The encoded protein is CASSDSFVQKSYGYTF.

This sequence joins TRBV24-1 and TRBJ2-5, with 10 bases that match TRBD2. Germline CDR1 is KGHDR and CDR2 is SFDVKD. This CDR3 contains 15 residues. J gave up 1 base and V 8 bases, and 6 bases lay outside the gene matches. CDR3 DNA: TGTGCCACCACTTCCGGGACTAGCGCCCAAGAGACCCAGTACTTC. It yields the protein CATTSGTSAQETQYF.

This chain joins TRBV7-9 and TRBJ2-6; D might be TRBD1 (7 bases). The germline V gene has CDR1 SEHNR and CDR2 FQNEAQ (reference sequence). The CDR3 extends over 17 amino acids. V lost 7 bases, J lost 0 bases, and 16 bases lay in between. The CDR3 protein is CASNGRQGPSGANVLTF. The CDR3 DNA sequence: TGTGCCAGCAACGGGAGACAGGGCCCCTCTGGGGCCAACGTCCTGACTTTC.

V is TRBV3-1 (or the pseudogene TRBV3-2) and J is TRBJ2-5; the match to TRBD2 covers 9 bases. This CDR3 comprises 14 residues. Germline trimming cut 5 bases from V and 1 base from J; bases unmatched to any gene: 2. Germline CDR1 and CDR2: LGHDT and YNNKEL (reference sequence). CDR3 nucleotide sequence: TGTGCCAGCAGCTCGACTAGCGGCCAAGAGACCCAGTACTTC. This translates into CASSSTSGQETQYF.

V is TRBV11-2 and J is TRBJ2-3, with 9 bases matching TRBD2. Germline assignment: CDR1 SGHAT and CDR2 FQNNGV. This CDR3 contains 16 residues. V lost 4 bases and J lost 4; bases outside the gene matches: 9. The CDR3 loop reads CASSSVAGDGADTQYF. Here the CDR3 DNA reads TGTGCCAGCAGCTCGGTAGCGGGAGACGGTGCAGATACGCAGTATTTT.

The chain joins TRBV5-6 to TRBJ1-4; D is perhaps TRBD1 (6 bases). The CDR3 has 14 residues. The germline CDR1 and CDR2 sequences are SGHDT and YYEEEE. V lost 3 bases to trimming and J lost 6 bases, with 12 bases between them. The CDR3 loop is CASSSGHRDEKLFF. CDR3 nucleotides: TGTGCCAGCAGCTCGGGACACCGGGATGAAAAACTGTTTTTT.

The chain combines TRBV19 with TRBJ2-3, with a tentative D call TRBD1 (6 bases). V dropped 6 bases and J dropped 0 bases, with 10 bases sitting between them. The CDR3 runs 14 residues. From germline, CDR1 is LNHDA and CDR2 SQIVND (reference sequence). The CDR3 spells CASSNRVSTDTQYF. DNA of the CDR3: TGTGCCAGTAGCAACAGGGTTAGCACAGATACGCAGTATTTT.

The chain combines TRBV3-1 (or the pseudogene TRBV3-2) with TRBJ2-1; D is undetermined. CDR1 LGHDT and CDR2 YNNKEL come from the germline V gene (reference sequence). The CDR3 is made up of 16 amino acids. V was clipped by 0 bases and J by 0 bases, with 9 bases between them. CDR3 sequence (DNA): TGTGCCAGCAGCCAAGAGGAGCATAGCTCCTACAATGAGCAGTTCTTC. It encodes CASSQEEHSSYNEQFF.

This clone occurred once. The chain joins TRBV11-3 to TRBJ1-2, with D possibly being TRBD1 (6 bases). V gave up 5 bases and J gave up 7 bases, with 11 bases separating them. CDR3 size: 12 residues. Germline V gene lookup returns CDR1 SGHNT and CDR2 YENEEA. The chain's CDR3 is CASSLRQAGYTF. Written as DNA, the CDR3 is TGTGCCAGCAGCCTCAGACAGGCTGGCTACACCTTC.

The table lists this clone with a count of one. This rearrangement joins TRBV15 to TRBJ2-7; D might be TRBD1 (6 bases). Between the trimmed V and J ends, which lost 0 bases and 4 bases, there was a span of 13 bases. This CDR3 is built from 15 residues. CDR1 is LNHNV and CDR2 is YYDKDF in the germline V gene (reference sequence). CDR3 sequence reads: CATSRDMTGTYEQYF. DNA of the CDR3: TGTGCCACCAGCAGAGATATGACGGGGACATACGAGCAGTACTTC.

V usage is TRBV7-9 and J usage is TRBJ2-5; 7 bases are shared with TRBD1. Unmatched junction bases numbered 6, after V lost 1 base and J lost 7 bases. The CDR3 is 14 amino acids. CDR1 is SEHNR, CDR2 FQNEAQ, per germline (reference sequence). This CDR3 is CASSLGQGLGTQYF. In nucleotides, the CDR3 is TGTGCCAGCAGCTTAGGACAGGGTCTGGGGACCCAGTACTTC.

The rearrangement links TRBV7-9 to TRBJ2-4; 7 bases fit TRBD1. CDR3 length: 16 residues. V lost 4 bases to trimming and J lost 6 bases; unmatched junction nucleotides: 12. In germline, CDR1 is SEHNR, CDR2 FQNEAQ (reference sequence). The CDR3 is CASSSKETGKLNIQYF. The CDR3 coding sequence is TGTGCCAGCAGCTCAAAGGAGACAGGGAAATTAAACATTCAGTACTTC.

In this sample, this clone turned up once. The genes are TRBV20-1 and TRBJ2-5; D uncertain. The CDR3 contains 11 residues. The germline V gene has CDR1 DFQATT and CDR2 SNEGSKA (reference sequence). V lost 6 bases to trimming and J lost 5 bases, with 10 bases between them. The CDR3 protein is CSAKVRETQYF. Written as DNA, the CDR3 is TGCAGTGCGAAAGTTCGGGAGACCCAGTACTTC.

The chain joins TRBV5-1 to TRBJ1-2; D gene unclear. Trimming took off 4 bases at V and 0 bases at J, with 7 bases between the two ends. CDR1 SGHRS and CDR2 YFSETQ come from the germline V gene. The CDR3 extends over 13 amino acids. The CDR3 sequence: CASSREANYGYTF. CDR3 nucleotides: TGCGCCAGCAGCCGGGAAGCTAACTATGGCTACACCTTC.

The chain joins TRBV7-2 to TRBJ1-2, with 8 bases lining up with TRBD1. With 1 base clipped from V and 10 bases from J, the junction kept 5 bases outside the gene matches. This CDR3 has 13 residues. CDR1 SGHTA and CDR2 FQGNSA come from the germline V gene. The CDR3 bases are TGTGCCAGCAGCTTAGGCACAGGGGGGACCTACACCTTC. Encoded protein: CASSLGTGGTYTF.

The CDR3 bases are TGTGCCAGCAGCCTAGATCAGGCGGGCTATGGCTACACCTTC. Encoded protein: CASSLDQAGYGYTF. This sequence joins TRBV7-3 and TRBJ1-2; D not certain. The CDR3 length is 14 residues. Looked up from germline, CDR1 is SGHTA and CDR2 is FQGTGA. With 5 bases removed from V and 4 bases from J, the gap between germline ends came to 14 bases.

J is TRBJ2-2 and V is TRBV14; 7 bases match TRBD1. The CDR3 spans 16 residues. CDR1 and CDR2 (germline): SGHDN, FVKESK. V was clipped by 4 bases and J by 6 bases; unmatched bases: 11. The CDR3 sequence is CASSPGKNRGSGELFF. Here the CDR3 DNA reads TGTGCCAGCAGCCCAGGCAAAAACAGGGGATCCGGGGAGCTGTTTTTT.

The chain carries TRBV19 and TRBJ2-3, with TRBD1 identical over 9 bases. The CDR3 spans 16 residues. Germline V gene sequence: CDR1 LNHDA, CDR2 SQIVND (reference sequence). V lost 4 bases, J lost 2 bases, and 7 bases stayed unmatched. The DNA for the CDR3 is TGTGCCAGTAGTAGACCGGGACAGGGAGCCACAGATACGCAGTATTTT. Encoded protein: CASSRPGQGATDTQYF. The full variable domain, completed using reference TRBV19 and TRBJ2-3, is DGGITQSPKYLFRKEGQNVTLSCEQNLNHDAMYWYRQDPGQGLRLIYYSQIVNDFQKGDIAEGYSVSREKKESFPLTVTSAQKNPTAFYLCASSRPGQGATDTQYFGPGTRLTVL.

This clone was seen once. The chain has TRBV13 and TRBJ1-1; possibly TRBD1 for D (5 bases). The ends were cut back, 4 bases at V and 0 bases at J, with 18 bases in the middle. CDR1 is PRHDT and CDR2 is FYEKMQ in the germline V gene (reference sequence). The CDR3 has 17 residues. The CDR3: CASSSTGSGGVNTEAFF. DNA for the CDR3: TGTGCCAGCAGCTCCACCGGGAGCGGAGGGGTGAACACTGAAGCTTTCTTT. Full variable domain (remainder filled in from reference TRBV13 and TRBJ1-1): AAGVIQSPRHLIKEKRETATLKCYPIPRHDTVYWYQQGPGQDPQFLISFYEKMQSDKGSIPDRFSAQQFSDYHSELNMSSLELGDSALYFCASSSTGSGGVNTEAFFGQGTRLTVV.

This chain links TRBV12-3 or TRBV12-4 with TRBJ2-7; D might be TRBD2 (5 bases). The CDR3 has 13 residues. Trimming removed 7 bases at V and 2 bases at J, with 12 bases between. The CDR3 sequence: CASTWGATYEQYF. CDR3 bases: TGTGCCAGCACCTGGGGAGCAACCTACGAGCAGTACTTC.

The chain carries TRBV24-1 and TRBJ2-5; 7 nucleotides agree with TRBD1. The CDR3 covers 15 residues. Per germline, CDR1 KGHDR and CDR2 SFDVKD. After removal of 2 bases from V and 5 bases from J, the junction contained 7 bases not matched to a gene. CDR3: CATSDSTGTTETQYF. DNA for the CDR3: TGTGCCACCAGTGATTCGACAGGGACGACGGAGACCCAGTACTTC.

The chain recombines TRBV18 with TRBJ2-5, with 7 nucleotides matching TRBD2. The CDR3 spans 13 residues. Germline CDR1 KGHSH, CDR2 LQKENI. The V gene end was trimmed by 6 bases and the J gene end by 4 bases; junction bases not matched to a gene: 5. The CDR3 DNA sequence: TGTGCCAGCTCTGGAGGACTAGGAGAGACCCAGTACTTC. It encodes CASSGGLGETQYF.